Shown below are 31 T cell receptor beta chains from a single sample sequenced in a study of T cell changes during pregnancy in multiple sclerosis. Sequenced by immunoSEQ multiplex PCR; TCRdb stores in-frame clones only, minus some. The table records about 67,000 clones, 80% to 90% of them present only once. Sequencing was performed on peripheral blood, taken in the first trimester of pregnancy. The source is a female donor with multiple sclerosis, enrolled in a pregnancy study.

The chain carries TRBV27 and TRBJ1-2; perhaps TRBD1 as D (6 bases). Trimming stripped 6 bases from V and 2 bases from J, with 16 bases between. Germline V gene sequence: CDR1 MNHEY, CDR2 SMNVEV (reference sequence). The CDR3 runs 15 residues. In DNA form, the CDR3 reads TGTGCCAGCAGCCGGATCCGGACAGAAAACTATGGCTACACCTTC. Translating gives CASSRIRTENYGYTF.

CDR3 in amino acids: CASSYDRDNYGYTF. Here the CDR3 DNA reads TGTGCCAGCAGTTACGACAGGGATAACTATGGCTACACCTTC. V and J are TRBV6-5 and TRBJ1-2, with 7 bases that match TRBD1. V trimming: 2 bases; J trimming: 1 base; junction bases outside the gene matches: 1. From germline, CDR1 is MNHEY and CDR2 SVGAGI. This CDR3 contains 14 residues.

This chain connects TRBV2 to TRBJ2-7; perhaps TRBD1 as D (7 bases). Germline CDR1 SNHLY, CDR2 FYNNEI. This CDR3 is 14 amino acids long. Trimming stripped 1 base from V and 8 bases from J, with 15 bases between. The CDR3 coding sequence is TGTGCCAGCAGTGAAGTAGAACAGGGGAGGAAGCAGTACTTC. It translates to CASSEVEQGRKQYF.

CDR3 sequence (DNA): TGCGCCAGCAGCCGAGAGAGGAGCGGGGGAGCAGATACGCAGTATTTT. Translating gives CASSRERSGGADTQYF. The rearrangement uses TRBV4-3 and TRBJ2-3; 8 nucleotides align to TRBD2. The CDR3 has 16 residues. J was trimmed by 4 bases and V by 4 bases; bases with no gene match: 10. Germline assignment: CDR1 LGHNA and CDR2 YSLEER.

A single count supports this clone. The V call is TRBV28, the J call TRBJ2-7; 7 bases agree with TRBD1. CDR1 is MDHEN and CDR2 is SYDVKM in the germline V gene. Losses at the gene ends were 6 bases for V and 7 bases for J; bases not matched to a gene: 9. The CDR3 is 13 residues long. The chain's CDR3 is CASRGTVVGEQYF. CDR3 sequence (DNA): TGTGCCAGCAGAGGGACAGTGGTCGGGGAGCAGTACTTC.

V is TRBV4-1 and J is TRBJ2-1; 7 bases are shared with TRBD2. The CDR3 is 15 amino acids. Germline V gene lookup returns CDR1 MGHRA and CDR2 YSYEKL. The V and J ends lost 0 bases and 9 bases, in that order; junction bases with no gene match: 8. The CDR3 here is CASSQERRREPEQFF. The CDR3 coding sequence is TGCGCCAGCAGCCAAGAAAGACGGCGGGAGCCTGAGCAGTTCTTC.

The rearrangement links TRBV9 to TRBJ1-2; unclear D gene. The CDR3 spans 15 residues. The germline gives CDR1 SGDLS, CDR2 YYNGEE. Trimming pared 6 bases from V and 2 bases from J, leaving 17 bases between. The CDR3 nucleotides read TGTGCCAGCACCAGCAACGTGGGCCAAAACTATGGCTACACCTTC. As protein: CASTSNVGQNYGYTF. Using reference TRBV9 and TRBJ1-2 for the parts outside the CDR3, the full variable domain is DSGVTQTPKHLITATGQRVTLRCSPRSGDLSVYWYQQSLDQGLQFLIQYYNGEERAKGNILERFSAQQFPDLHSELNLSSLELGDSALYFCASTSNVGQNYGYTFGSGTRLTVV.

This chain joins TRBV10-2 and TRBJ2-1; 11 positions agree with TRBD1. The V and J ends lost 6 bases and 6 bases, in that order; junction bases with no gene match: 4. Germline CDR1 WSHSY, CDR2 SAAADI. This CDR3 has 14 residues. In DNA, the CDR3 is TGCGCCAGCAGGGACAGGGGGCGAACCAATGAGCAGTTCTTC. This encodes CASRDRGRTNEQFF.

CDR3: CASSPMRVLRNSQPQHF. In nucleotides, the CDR3 is TGTGCCAGCTCACCAATGCGAGTTTTGAGGAATAGTCAGCCCCAGCATTTT. The chain couples TRBV18 to TRBJ1-5, with unresolved D. V lost 2 bases to trimming and J lost 6 bases, with 20 bases between them. The CDR3 sequence is 17 residues long. Germline CDR1 and CDR2: KGHSH and LQKENI.

The V call is TRBV10-2, the J call TRBJ2-5, with D possibly TRBD1 on 11 matching bases. The CDR3 covers 15 residues. Germline assignment: CDR1 WSHSY and CDR2 SAAADI. The CDR3 nucleotides are TGCGCAGCGGGGGGGGGACAGGGGGAAGGGGAGACCCAGTACTTC. Amino acid sequence: CAAGGGQGEGETQYF.

The chain carries TRBV4-3 and TRBJ2-2; 9 bases match TRBD2. CDR1 LGHNA and CDR2 YSLEER come from the germline V gene. The CDR3 covers 17 residues. V lost 0 bases and J lost 4; bases outside the gene matches: 6. CDR3 bases: TGCGCCAGCAGCCAAGATGCGGGGGGGCTGGCCACCGGGGAGCTGTTTTTT. Translation: CASSQDAGGLATGELFF.

The chain carries TRBV6-5 and TRBJ2-7, with 8 bases fitting TRBD1. Germline V lookup: CDR1 MNHEY, CDR2 SVGAGI. This CDR3 spans 14 amino acids. Germline trimming cut 9 bases from V and 2 bases from J; bases unmatched to any gene: 9. The CDR3, as DNA: TGTGCCAGTACGAGGAGACAGGGGACCTACGAGCAGTACTTC. It translates to CASTRRQGTYEQYF.

The V call is TRBV7-2, the J call TRBJ1-6, with D hard to call. V gave up 5 bases and J gave up 8 bases, with 7 bases separating them. This CDR3 region has 12 residues. Per germline, CDR1 SGHTA and CDR2 FQGNSA. CDR3 residues: CASSRVDSPLHF. As DNA, the CDR3 is TGTGCCAGCAGCCGGGTGGATTCACCCCTCCACTTT.

This chain joins TRBV13 and TRBJ1-1; a weak D match, TRBD1 (6 bases). This CDR3 region has 24 residues. CDR1 and CDR2 from the germline V gene are PRHDT and FYEKMQ (reference sequence). The V end was cut by 3 bases, the J end by 0 bases, with 38 bases between. The CDR3 bases are TGTGCCAGCAGCTTTTCAAGTCCAGGGGCCGTAAATGACGGGGGGAGCCACATGAACACTGAAGCTTTCTTT. Its translation is CASSFSSPGAVNDGGSHMNTEAFF.

This clone was seen just once. The rearrangement uses TRBV4-1 and TRBJ2-2, with TRBD2 matching over 13 bases. Germline V gives CDR1 MGHRA, CDR2 YSYEKL. The V and J ends lost 1 base and 4 bases, in that order; junction bases with no gene match: 6. This CDR3 is built from 18 residues. CDR3 in amino acids: CASSQVAGTSGVTGELFF. The CDR3 bases are TGCGCCAGCAGCCAAGTGGCGGGGACTAGCGGGGTCACCGGGGAGCTGTTTTTT.

The rearrangement links TRBV7-9 to TRBJ2-3; TRBD2 aligns across 7 bases. V gave up 4 bases and J gave up 0 bases; unmatched junction bases: 4. The CDR3 contains 15 residues. Germline lookup yields CDR1 SEHNR and CDR2 FQNEAQ (reference sequence). As DNA, the CDR3 is TGTGCCAGCAGCTCCTCCGGGGGGAGCACAGATACGCAGTATTTT. Its translation is CASSSSGGSTDTQYF.

The chain is built from TRBV19 and TRBJ1-2; no firm D call. The CDR3 spans 12 residues. Trimming took off 3 bases at V and 4 bases at J, with 6 bases between the two ends. Germline values: CDR1 LNHDA, CDR2 SQIVND (reference sequence). The DNA for the CDR3 is TGTGCCAGTAGTATGCGGAGCTATGGCTACACCTTC. As protein: CASSMRSYGYTF.

The CDR3 sequence is CASSFLGPDTGELFF. The CDR3 DNA follows: TGTGCCAGCAGCTTTTTGGGGCCTGACACCGGGGAGCTGTTTTTT. The chain recombines TRBV5-6 with TRBJ2-2; tentatively, D is TRBD1 (5 bases). CDR3 length: 15 amino acids. V was cut by 2 bases and J by 3 bases, with 11 bases left in between. Looked up from germline, CDR1 is SGHDT and CDR2 is YYEEEE. The complete variable domain, with remaining parts taken from reference TRBV5-6 and TRBJ2-2, reads DAGVTQSPTHLIKTRGQQVTLRCSPKSGHDTVSWYQQALGQGPQFIFQYYEEEERQRGNFPDRFSGHQFPNYSSELNVNALLLGDSALYLCASSFLGPDTGELFFGEGSRLTVL.

This chain uses TRBV4-3 with TRBJ1-1; 11 bases match TRBD1. V gave up 1 base and J gave up 1 base; unmatched junction bases: 5. Germline V gene sequence: CDR1 LGHNA, CDR2 YSLEER. The CDR3 is made up of 17 amino acids. CDR3 DNA: TGCGCCAGCAGCCAAGCCGGGACAGGGGGTTGGAACACTGAAGCTTTCTTT. Residues: CASSQAGTGGWNTEAFF.

The rearrangement joins TRBV7-2 to TRBJ2-2; D remains unclear. Per the germline V gene, CDR1 is SGHTA and CDR2 is FQGNSA. The CDR3 sequence is 14 residues long. The V end was cut by 7 bases, the J end by 1 base, with 10 bases between. CDR3 sequence reads: CASTPRQNTGELFF. CDR3 DNA sequence: TGTGCCAGCACCCCGAGGCAGAACACCGGGGAGCTGTTTTTT. The full variable domain, in which reference TRBV7-2 and TRBJ2-2 provide the parts outside the CDR3, is GAGVSQSPSNKVTEKGKDVELRCDPISGHTALYWYRQSLGQGLEFLIYFQGNSAPDKSGLPSDRFSAERTGGSVSTLTIQRTQQEDSAVYLCASTPRQNTGELFFGEGSRLTVL.

The J gene is TRBJ1-1, the V gene TRBV19; 9 nucleotides agree with TRBD1. This CDR3 spans 16 amino acids. The ends lost 10 bases at V and 1 base at J; junction bases unmatched: 13. Germline assignment: CDR1 LNHDA and CDR2 SQIVND (reference sequence). The CDR3 loop reads CATSQGGTGRNTEAFF. The CDR3 DNA is TGTGCCACTTCACAAGGAGGGACAGGGCGGAACACTGAAGCTTTCTTT. Filled out from reference TRBV19 and TRBJ1-1, the complete variable domain reads DGGITQSPKYLFRKEGQNVTLSCEQNLNHDAMYWYRQDPGQGLRLIYYSQIVNDFQKGDIAEGYSVSREKKESFPLTVTSAQKNPTAFYLCATSQGGTGRNTEAFFGQGTRLTVV.

The gene calls are TRBV18 and TRBJ2-5; 8 nucleotides match TRBD1. The CDR3 is 14 amino acids. CDR1 and CDR2 (germline): KGHSH, LQKENI. Trimming cost V 3 bases and J 4 bases; bases outside gene matches: 4. The CDR3 DNA sequence: TGTGCCAGCTCACCGAGGACAGGGTCAGAGACCCAGTACTTC. It encodes CASSPRTGSETQYF.

The chain is built from TRBV7-2 and TRBJ2-5, with 15 nucleotides matching TRBD2. This CDR3 spans 15 amino acids. Germline V gives CDR1 SGHTA, CDR2 FQGNSA. V gave up 5 bases and J gave up 4 bases; unmatched junction bases: 2. The DNA of the CDR3 is TGTGCCAGCAGCCGGACTAGCGGGGGGGCAGAGACCCAGTACTTC. Translation: CASSRTSGGAETQYF.

The chain couples TRBV6-6 to TRBJ1-4; D ambiguous. This CDR3 is built from 14 residues. Germline V gene data show CDR1 as MNHNY and CDR2 as SVGAGI (reference sequence). V was pared by 2 bases and J by 8 bases, with 12 bases between. CDR3 sequence reads: CASSYRPGGEKLFF. In DNA, the CDR3 is TGTGCCAGCAGTTACAGGCCGGGTGGAGAAAAACTGTTTTTT.

The chain is built from TRBV7-2 and TRBJ1-1; 10 bases line up with TRBD1. Germline V gives CDR1 SGHTA, CDR2 FQGNSA. The CDR3 covers 17 residues. With 5 bases clipped from V and 3 bases from J, the junction kept 12 bases outside the gene matches. CDR3 loop: CASSHIPGQGRDTEAFF. As DNA, the CDR3 is TGTGCCAGCAGCCACATACCGGGACAGGGGAGGGACACTGAAGCTTTCTTT. Drawing the rest from reference TRBV7-2 and TRBJ1-1, the complete variable domain is GAGVSQSPSNKVTEKGKDVELRCDPISGHTALYWYRQSLGQGLEFLIYFQGNSAPDKSGLPSDRFSAERTGGSVSTLTIQRTQQEDSAVYLCASSHIPGQGRDTEAFFGQGTRLTVV.

This clone turned up a few times. This chain joins TRBV7-9 and TRBJ1-5; D gene ambiguous. CDR3 length equals 13 residues. Trimming left V 5 bases short and J 4 bases short, with 9 bases between. Germline CDR1 is SEHNR and CDR2 is FQNEAQ (reference sequence). Here the CDR3 reads CASSVDWNQPQHF. As DNA, the CDR3 is TGTGCCAGCAGCGTGGACTGGAATCAGCCCCAGCATTTT.

This clone came up once. V usage is TRBV19 and J usage is TRBJ1-1; 8 bases match TRBD1. The ends lost 1 base at V and 7 bases at J; junction bases unmatched: 11. Germline CDR1 reads LNHDA; CDR2 reads SQIVND (reference sequence). This CDR3 is built from 16 residues. The CDR3 DNA is TGTGCCAGTAGTATAGTAAACGTCGAGACAGGGGTTGAAGCTTTCTTT. It codes for CASSIVNVETGVEAFF.

CDR3 protein: CASSLWTGGYEQYF. DNA for the CDR3: TGTGCCAGCAGTCTGTGGACAGGGGGCTACGAGCAGTACTTC. The V and J genes are TRBV6-1 and TRBJ2-7; the match to TRBD1 covers 10 bases. CDR1 and CDR2 (germline): MNHNS, SASEGT. The CDR3 runs 14 residues. The V and J ends lost 5 bases and 3 bases, in that order; junction bases with no gene match: 4.

V usage is TRBV5-1 and J usage is TRBJ1-2; 7 bases are a match to TRBD1. The CDR3 runs to 15 residues. J lost 4 bases, V lost 4 bases, and 10 bases had no gene match. Germline V gene sequence: CDR1 SGHRS, CDR2 YFSETQ. Here the CDR3 reads CASSPDTTGSYGYTF. For the CDR3, the DNA is TGCGCCAGCAGCCCGGACACGACAGGGAGCTATGGCTACACCTTC.

The CDR3 sequence: CASSQGLRNQPQHF. DNA for the CDR3: TGTGCCAGCTCTCAGGGCTTACGCAATCAGCCCCAGCATTTT. V gene TRBV18 combines with J gene TRBJ1-5; the D gene is possibly TRBD1 (5 bases). Germline V gene data show CDR1 as KGHSH and CDR2 as LQKENI. The V gene lost 6 bases and the J gene lost 2 bases, with 11 bases spanning the gap. This CDR3 is 14 amino acids long.

This clone showed up just a few times. The chain uses TRBV30 and TRBJ2-1, with unresolved D. Per the germline V gene, CDR1 is GTSNPN and CDR2 is SVGIG (reference sequence). Trimming removed 2 bases at V and 8 bases at J, with 7 bases between. This CDR3 spans 11 amino acids. The DNA for the CDR3 is TGTGCCTGGAGTTCCTCCGATGAGCAGTTCTTC. Translated, it gives CAWSSSDEQFF. Based on the CDR3 plus reference TRBV30 and TRBJ2-1, the full variable domain is SQTIHQWPATLVQPVGSPLSLECTVEGTSNPNLYWYRQAAGRGLQLLFYSVGIGQISSEVPQNLSASRPQDRQFILSSKKLLLSDSGFYLCAWSSSDEQFFGPGTRLTVL.